These T cell receptor beta chains were read from a single sample in a study of long-term antiretroviral therapy in people with HIV. Using immunoSEQ multiplex PCR, the repertoire was profiled, and TCRdb retains in-frame clones only, with some absent. The profile shows about 13,000 clones, about 80% of them singletons. The specimen comprised unsorted PBMCs, sampled 3.2 years before starting antiretroviral therapy. These TCRs come from a man in his forties with HIV. CDR3s include the opening cysteine and the closing phenylalanine or tryptophan. The order of the fields is J gene, V gene, CDR3 length, clone size, D gene, CDR3 protein, CDR3 DNA. A D gene is named only where the DNA matches it firmly. Some rows have no size entry. The others give once, few or many, or a class for an expanded clone.

TRBJ1-3,TRBV5-1,17,NA,NA,CASSYGGTGTTGNTIYF,TGCGCCAGCAGCTACGGAGGCACAGGCACCACCGGAAACACCATATATTTT
TRBJ2-3,TRBV29-1,10,NA,NA,CSARTDTQYF,TGCAGCGCCAGGACAGATACGCAGTATTTT
TRBJ2-7,TRBV9,15,NA,TRBD1,CASSPRQGTTYEQYF,TGTGCCAGCAGCCCCCGACAGGGGACGACCTACGAGCAGTACTTC
TRBJ1-3,TRBV27,13,NA,NA,CASSERNGNTIYF,TGTGCCAGCAGTGAAAGAAATGGAAACACCATATATTTT
TRBJ1-2,TRBV29-1,14,NA,TRBD1,CSVGLGQGVGGYTF,TGCAGCGTTGGACTAGGACAGGGGGTAGGCGGCTACACCTTC
TRBJ1-1,TRBV18,14,once,TRBD1,CASSHGQGTPEAFF,TGTGCCAGCTCACACGGACAGGGAACCCCTGAAGCTTTCTTT
TRBJ1-1,TRBV5-1,13,NA,NA,CASQLGGRTEAFF,TGCGCCAGCCAGCTGGGGGGGCGCACTGAAGCTTTCTTT
TRBJ1-2,TRBV2,15,NA,TRBD1,CASSPTGTASYGYTF,TGTGCCAGCAGTCCAACCGGGACAGCAAGCTATGGCTACACCTTC
TRBJ2-7,TRBV6-1,13,NA,TRBD1,CASSEETGYEQYF,TGTGCCAGCAGTGAGGAGACAGGGTACGAGCAGTACTTC
TRBJ2-5,TRBV27,14,NA,NA,CASVGPPPPETQYF,TGTGCCAGCGTGGGACCTCCACCCCCCGAGACCCAGTACTTC
TRBJ2-7,TRBV7-2,13,NA,NA,CASSSRISYEQYF,TGTGCCAGCAGCTCACGAATCTCCTACGAGCAGTACTTC
TRBJ1-1,TRBV29-1,12,NA,NA,CSVWDGNTEAFF,TGCAGCGTTTGGGACGGGAACACTGAAGCTTTCTTT
TRBJ2-3,TRBV7-9,14,NA,NA,CASRLAEPTDTQYF,TGTGCCAGCAGGTTAGCGGAGCCCACAGATACGCAGTATTTT
TRBJ1-1,TRBV7-9,11,NA,NA,CASSPGFEAFF,TGTGCCAGCAGCCCAGGGTTTGAAGCTTTCTTT
TRBJ2-7,TRBV9,15,NA,NA,CASSEGGTASYEQYF,TGTGCCAGCAGCGAGGGGGGGACAGCGTCCTACGAGCAGTACTTC
TRBJ1-1,TRBV6-1,15,NA,NA,CASTPTGFSNTEAFF,TGTGCCAGCACCCCAACGGGGTTCTCGAACACTGAAGCTTTCTTT
TRBJ1-1,TRBV29-1,11,NA,NA,CSSRANTEAFF,TGCAGCTCCCGGGCGAACACTGAAGCTTTCTTT
TRBJ2-7,TRBV9,16,NA,TRBD1,CASSVGQGAPFYEQYF,TGTGCCAGCAGCGTAGGACAGGGGGCCCCTTTCTACGAGCAGTACTTC
TRBJ1-1,TRBV7-6,15,once,NA,CASSLEGDIGTEAFF,TGTGCCAGCAGCTTAGAGGGGGATATCGGCACTGAAGCTTTCTTT
TRBJ1-2,TRBV6-1,15,once,NA,CASSEPIKALYGYTF,TGTGCCAGCAGTGAACCTATAAAGGCGCTCTATGGCTACACCTTC
TRBJ2-7,TRBV5-6,16,medium-sized,TRBD1,CASSSRQGSSPYEQYF,TGTGCCAGCAGCTCCAGACAGGGGTCTTCCCCCTACGAGCAGTACTTC
TRBJ1-4,TRBV11-2,17,once,NA,CASSFPVGGVRSEKLFF,TGTGCCAGCAGCTTCCCGGTAGGAGGGGTTCGGAGCGAAAAACTGTTTTTT
TRBJ1-1,TRBV5-4,14,NA,NA,CASSLVTLNTEAFF,TGTGCCAGCAGCTTGGTTACGCTGAACACTGAAGCTTTCTTT
TRBJ2-3,TRBV25-1,14,once,TRBD2,CATSAGPPGDTQYF,TGTGCCACCTCAGCGGGACCTCCGGGAGATACGCAGTATTTT
TRBJ1-5,TRBV10-3,16,NA,NA,CAISESKRLDNQPQHF,TGTGCCATCAGTGAGTCGAAAAGATTGGACAATCAGCCCCAGCATTTT
TRBJ2-7,TRBV6-5,14,NA,NA,CASSYSRDNYEQYF,TGTGCCAGCAGTTACTCGAGGGACAACTACGAGCAGTACTTC
TRBJ1-1,TRBV5-4,13,few,NA,CASSLAPGALAFF,TGTGCCAGCAGCTTGGCGCCAGGGGCACTAGCTTTCTTT
TRBJ2-7,TRBV13,14,NA,NA,CASSRGLISYEQYF,TGTGCCAGCTCTCGGGGGCTCATCTCCTACGAGCAGTACTTC
TRBJ1-2,TRBV7-9,13,NA,NA,CASSLATNYGYTF,TGTGCCAGCAGCTTAGCGACCAACTATGGCTACACCTTC
TRBJ2-7,TRBV6-5,13,few,NA,CASSYREYYEQYF,TGTGCCAGCAGTTACAGGGAATACTACGAGCAGTACTTC
TRBJ2-1,TRBV30,15,NA,TRBD1,CAWSKLIDRGSEQFF,TGTGCCTGGAGCAAACTAATCGACAGGGGGAGTGAGCAGTTCTTC
TRBJ1-1,TRBV6-1,14,NA,NA,CASSVQVMNTEAFF,TGTGCCAGCAGTGTTCAAGTGATGAACACTGAAGCTTTCTTT
TRBJ1-2,TRBV18,17,NA,NA,CASSPVRDITSNYGYTF,TGTGCCAGCTCTCCCGTCCGGGACATCACCTCTAACTATGGCTACACCTTC
TRBJ1-1,TRBV5-1,14,NA,NA,CASSSQGGNTEAFF,TGCGCCAGCAGCTCCCAGGGTGGGAACACTGAAGCTTTCTTT
TRBJ1-1,TRBV19,16,NA,TRBD1,CASSAGDSFLNTEAFF,TGTGCCAGTAGCGCGGGGGACAGCTTTTTGAACACTGAAGCTTTCTTT